These 14 T cell receptor beta chains share one sample of origin, sequenced in a study of blood T cell repertoires in COVID-19. Sequencing was performed with immunoSEQ multiplex PCR; in TCRdb, only in-frame clones are kept and a portion is missing. The sample consists of about 480,000 clones, roughly 89% of them appearing once. Material: peripheral blood. These receptors all stem from a man younger than 35 with COVID-19, enrolled during active disease.

This clone has only one observation. The rearrangement joins TRBV3-1 (or the pseudogene TRBV3-2) to TRBJ2-2, with D possibly being TRBD2 (7 bases). Germline loops: CDR1 LGHDT, CDR2 YNNKEL (reference sequence). This CDR3 is built from 16 residues. The germline V and J ends were trimmed by 3 bases and 5 bases, with 16 bases remaining between them. CDR3 coding DNA: TGTGCCAGCAGCCAGGTGGGGGGGCTCAGTACCGGGGAGCTGTTTTTT. Its protein is CASSQVGGLSTGELFF.

This chain uses TRBV25-1 with TRBJ2-7; 11 bases agree with TRBD2. The CDR3 totals 15 residues. Germline lookup yields CDR1 MGHDK and CDR2 SYGVNS. J lost 2 bases, V lost 6 bases, and 6 bases had no gene match. The CDR3, as DNA: TGTGCCAGCAGCCTACTAGCGGGGGCCACCTACGAGCAGTACTTC. Protein: CASSLLAGATYEQYF.

The CDR3 DNA is TGTGCCTGGAGAGAAGCGGGAGGCGAATATACGCAGTATTTT. It yields the protein CAWREAGGEYTQYF. V is TRBV30 and J is TRBJ2-3, with 9 positions matching TRBD2. Germline V CDR1 and CDR2: GTSNPN, SVGIG (reference sequence). The ends lost 3 bases at V and 7 bases at J; junction bases unmatched: 8. The CDR3 runs 14 residues.

In the case of this clone: The sample holds other DNA sequences that translate to the same CDR3. The chain recombines TRBV5-1 with TRBJ1-1, with D perhaps TRBD1 (6 bases). V was clipped by 3 bases and J by 5 bases, with 14 bases between them. CDR1 is SGHRS, CDR2 YFSETQ, per germline. This CDR3 is 14 amino acids long. The CDR3 region has the DNA TGCGCCAGCAGCTGGGGCTCCCAGGGGACTGAAGCTTTCTTT. This encodes CASSWGSQGTEAFF.

The chain combines TRBV10-3 with TRBJ2-5, with TRBD2 identical over 11 bases. V gave up 10 bases and J gave up 2 bases; unmatched junction bases: 9. The CDR3 spans 15 residues. CDR1 ENHRY and CDR2 SYGVKD come from the germline V gene. The CDR3 DNA is TGTGCCACAAGTATAGCGGGGGGGATACAAGAGACCCAGTACTTC. Amino acid sequence: CATSIAGGIQETQYF.

This chain joins TRBV4-1 and TRBJ2-7; TRBD1 is a possible D gene (5 bases). Germline V gives CDR1 MGHRA, CDR2 YSYEKL. The CDR3 contains 13 residues. V shed 5 bases and J shed 3 bases, with 11 bases lying between them. The CDR3 DNA reads TGCGCCAGCAGCTCGGACAAAGTCTACGAGCAGTACTTC. Translated, it gives CASSSDKVYEQYF.

V usage is TRBV12-3 or TRBV12-4 and J usage is TRBJ1-2; no clear D gene. V lost 7 bases to trimming and J lost 8 bases, with 14 bases between them. This CDR3 has 12 residues. The CDR3 nucleotides are TGTGCCAGCAAAACGACATTTAGGGGCTACACCTTC. Translation gives CASKTTFRGYTF.

The chain combines TRBV7-3 with TRBJ2-1; TRBD2 matches 11 bases. Trimming removed 3 bases from V and 2 bases from J; junction bases left unmatched: 3. The CDR3 runs to 16 residues. CDR1 and CDR2 from the germline V gene are SGHTA and FQGTGA. The CDR3 sequence is CASSFLAGGPYNEQFF. The DNA of the CDR3 is TGTGCCAGCAGCTTTTTAGCGGGAGGGCCCTACAATGAGCAGTTCTTC.

This clone has a single count. This chain links TRBV19 with TRBJ1-5; 9 bases agree with TRBD1. The CDR3 length is 15 residues. From germline, CDR1 is LNHDA and CDR2 SQIVND (reference sequence). Unmatched junction bases numbered 4, after V lost 3 bases and J lost 4 bases. This chain's CDR3 is CASSIGTGMNQPQHF. CDR3 nucleotide sequence: TGTGCCAGTAGTATCGGGACAGGGATGAATCAGCCCCAGCATTTT.

This clone was seen once. The rearrangement uses TRBV3-1 (or the pseudogene TRBV3-2) and TRBJ1-3; D is uncertain. Germline CDR1 reads LGHDT; CDR2 reads YNNKEL (reference sequence). V was cut by 1 base and J by 0 bases, with 10 bases left in between. This CDR3 region has 16 residues. CDR3 sequence reads: CASSQGTVFSGNTIYF. The CDR3 DNA reads as TGTGCCAGCAGCCAAGGAACAGTATTCTCTGGAAACACCATATATTTT.

The chain carries TRBV12-5 and TRBJ2-5, with 8 bases identical to TRBD2. J lost 0 bases, V lost 7 bases, and 10 bases had no gene match. There are 16 residues in the CDR3. Germline CDR1 and CDR2: LGHNT and FRNRAP. The CDR3 DNA sequence: TGTGCTAGTGCCGTCGGTAGCGGGACCCACCAAGAGACCCAGTACTTC. Translating it yields CASAVGSGTHQETQYF.

The genes are TRBV4-2 and TRBJ1-6, with D hard to call. V gave up 0 bases and J gave up 8 bases, with 14 bases separating them. The germline V gene has CDR1 LGHNA and CDR2 YNFKEQ. The length of the CDR3 is 16 residues. CDR3 DNA: TGTGCCAGCAGCCAAGAACCCCAGGCAAACTATTCACCCCTCCACTTT. Residues: CASSQEPQANYSPLHF.

The chain combines TRBV19 with TRBJ2-1; TRBD1 aligns across 11 bases. The CDR3 has 14 amino acids. J gave up 8 bases and V 8 bases, and 8 bases lay outside the gene matches. In germline, CDR1 is LNHDA, CDR2 SQIVND (reference sequence). In DNA form, the CDR3 reads TGTGCCAGTTCCCCCGGGACAGGGGGGCATGAGCAGTTCTTC. Its protein is CASSPGTGGHEQFF.

The V and J genes are TRBV28 and TRBJ2-3; 7 bases map to TRBD1. Germline CDR1 reads MDHEN; CDR2 reads SYDVKM. Trimming at V came to 6 bases and at J to 4 bases, leaving 4 bases not matched to a gene. The CDR3 is 13 amino acids. CDR3 protein: CASRTGTPDTQYF. The CDR3 DNA sequence: TGTGCCAGCAGGACAGGGACCCCAGATACGCAGTATTTT.